Detailed here is one TCR beta chain. Its target is unknown. The data belong to a study of T cells in Graves' hyperthyroidism and ophthalmopathy. Study conclusions and caveats: By a 13 V-J model, ophthalmopathy was set apart from stable hyperthyroidism. Most expanded thyroid clonotypes above 0.001 recurred in blood.

RNA transcripts gave rise to amplified TCR beta CDR3 regions. The HTBI primer set drove a first-round RT-PCR of the TCR CDR3. MiXCR was run by TCRdb on the multiplex PCR reads, yielding one entry per CDR3 protein. This table has fewer than 300,000 distinct CDR3 sequences, 25% to 30% appearing once. This CDR3 has 14 amino acids. J was trimmed by 4 bases and V by 6 bases; bases with no gene match: 9. Germline CDR1 is SNHLY and CDR2 is FYNNEI. This receptor was identified in a man aged 35 to 55 with Graves' hyperthyroidism that later progressed to Graves' ophthalmopathy. The specimen sequenced was blood. The chain employs TRBV2 and TRBJ2-7; 7 bases are a match to TRBD2. The chain's CDR3 is CASSKGTTPYEQYF. In DNA, the CDR3 is TGTGCCAGCAGCAAAGGGACTACCCCATACGAGCAGTACTTC. Supplemented by reference TRBV2 and TRBJ2-7, the full variable domain reads EPEVTQTPSHQVTQMGQEVILRCVPISNHLYFYWYRQILGQKVEFLVSFYNNEISEKSEIFDDQFSVERPDGSNFTLKIRSTKLEDSAMYFCASSKGTTPYEQYFGPGTRLTVT.